This TCR beta chain was profiled in a study of technical replicates of blood from a handful of donors. TCRdb's table, derived via immunoSEQ multiplex PCR, lists solely in-frame clones and lacks some. Of roughly 64,000 clones in the sample, 65% to 90% are singletons; the top ten hold about 5%. V dropped 1 base and J dropped 2; count of bases not matched to a gene: 5. The CDR3 covers 16 residues. Germline V CDR1 and CDR2: ENHRY, SYGVKD. Source material: PBMCs. The TCR comes from a human donor in good health. Some clones in this sample may be carry-over from other donors' samples. V and J are TRBV10-3 and TRBJ2-1; 7 nucleotides align to TRBD2. The chain's CDR3 is CAISELASGAYNEQFF. CDR3 DNA sequence: TGTGCCATCAGTGAGTTGGCTAGCGGTGCCTACAATGAGCAGTTCTTC.